This T cell receptor (beta chain) came from a study of blood T cells in healthy people across ages. Study results and limitations: It was found that TCR beta diversity correlated strongly with the percentage of naive T cells.

Around 9.4 milliliters was the volume of peripheral blood drawn from each donor. Samples each yielded at least 5.5 micrograms of total RNA. On this clonotype itself: The antigen remains unidentified.

The authors ran a second PCR of roughly 6 to 12 cycles using a sample-barcoded 5' primer and a J-beta primer mix. Unique molecular identifiers of 12 random nucleotides labeled each cDNA. TCRdb reprocessed the 5' RACE reads with MiXCR, giving one entry per CDR3 protein. The sample records 1.5 million to 1.8 million distinct CDR3 sequences, 40% to 45% being singletons. The ends lost 4 bases at V and 7 bases at J; junction bases unmatched: 9. Germline V lookup: CDR1 LGHNA, CDR2 YSLEER. This CDR3 region has 14 residues. The genes are TRBV4-3 and TRBJ2-7; 8 bases match TRBD2. The TCR originated in a woman under 30 in good health. Sequences were obtained from blood. CDR3 protein: CASSPGLAVNEQYF. The CDR3 region has the DNA TGCGCCAGCAGCCCTGGACTAGCCGTCAATGAGCAGTACTTC.